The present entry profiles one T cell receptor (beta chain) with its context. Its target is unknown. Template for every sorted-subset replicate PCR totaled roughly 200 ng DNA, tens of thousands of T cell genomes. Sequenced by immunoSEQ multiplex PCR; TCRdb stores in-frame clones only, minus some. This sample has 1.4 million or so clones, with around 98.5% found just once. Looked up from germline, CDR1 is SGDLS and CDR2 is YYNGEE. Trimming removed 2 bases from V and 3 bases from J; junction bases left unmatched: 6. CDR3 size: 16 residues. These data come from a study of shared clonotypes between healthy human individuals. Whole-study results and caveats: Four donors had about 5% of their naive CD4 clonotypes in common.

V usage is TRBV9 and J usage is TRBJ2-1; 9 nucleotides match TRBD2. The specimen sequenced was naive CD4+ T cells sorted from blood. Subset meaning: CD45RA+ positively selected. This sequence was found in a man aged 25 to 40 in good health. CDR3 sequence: CASSVTSGRHYNEQFF. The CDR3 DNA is TGTGCCAGCAGCGTCACAAGCGGGAGGCACTACAATGAGCAGTTCTTC. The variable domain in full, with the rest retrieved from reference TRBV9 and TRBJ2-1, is DSGVTQTPKHLITATGQRVTLRCSPRSGDLSVYWYQQSLDQGLQFLIQYYNGEERAKGNILERFSAQQFPDLHSELNLSSLELGDSALYFCASSVTSGRHYNEQFFGPGTRLTVL.